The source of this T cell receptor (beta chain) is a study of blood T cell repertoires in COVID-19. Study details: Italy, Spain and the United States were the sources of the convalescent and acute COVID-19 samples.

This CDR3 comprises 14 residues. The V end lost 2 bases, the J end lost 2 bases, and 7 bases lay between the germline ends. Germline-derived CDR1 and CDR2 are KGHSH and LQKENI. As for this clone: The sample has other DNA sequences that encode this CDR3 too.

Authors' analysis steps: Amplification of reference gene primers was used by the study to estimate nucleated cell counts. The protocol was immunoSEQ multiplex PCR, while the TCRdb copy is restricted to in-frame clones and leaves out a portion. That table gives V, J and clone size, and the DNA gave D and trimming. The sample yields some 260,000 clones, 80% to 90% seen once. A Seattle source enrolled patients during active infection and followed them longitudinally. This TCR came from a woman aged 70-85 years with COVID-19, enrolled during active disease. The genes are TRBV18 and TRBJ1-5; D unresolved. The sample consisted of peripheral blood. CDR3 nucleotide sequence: TGTGCCAGCTCACCAGGTGCAGGCAATCAGCCCCAGCATTTT. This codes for CASSPGAGNQPQHF.